The T cell receptor (beta chain) described here comes from a study of T cells after yellow fever vaccination. V was pared by 3 bases and J by 7 bases, with 15 bases between. The CDR3 covers 14 residues. Germline V CDR1 and CDR2: LGHNA, YNFKEQ. MiXCR, applied by TCRdb to the 5' RACE reads, yields one record per CDR3 protein. The sample includes 250,000 to 400,000 distinct CDR3 sequences, approximately 4.3% of them seen just once. Whole-study findings and limits: Reappearing after the booster were most of the clones from primary vaccination (around 96% CD4, around 90% CD8). The study noted that FACS-sorted repertoires could contain abundant clonotypes contaminating from the bulk population.

This clonotype was recorded many times. Its target is not known. Material: PBMCs, obtained 15 days after the yellow fever booster vaccination. This clonotype originated in a man aged 18-30 years who received the YFV17D yellow fever vaccine. V usage is TRBV4-2 and J usage is TRBJ1-2; tentative D call: TRBD1 (5 bases). CDR3 sequence: CASSQDRDLRGYTF. CDR3 nucleotides: TGTGCCAGCAGCCAGGATCGGGACTTACGTGGCTACACCTTC.